Presented here are 23 T cell receptor beta chains from one specimen sequenced in a study of T cells in Graves' hyperthyroidism and ophthalmopathy. There were TCR beta CDR3 regions amplified from RNA transcripts. RT-PCR in the first round (using the HTBI primer set) targeted the TCR CDR3. TCRdb re-called the multiplex PCR reads through MiXCR, storing one row per CDR3 protein. The top ten clones hold about 7.2% of a sample with hundreds of thousands of distinct CDR3 sequences, 45% of them seen once. Sequencing was done on a sample of peripheral blood or thyroid tissue (not recorded which). The receptors shown here come from an adult man with Graves' disease, either hyperthyroidism or ophthalmopathy (not recorded which).

This chain joins TRBV2 and TRBJ1-1; no reliable D call. The CDR3 loop spans 13 amino acids. Germline CDR1 is SNHLY and CDR2 is FYNNEI. Trimming pared 7 bases from V and 2 bases from J, leaving 11 bases between. The CDR3 sequence is CASKGRINTEAFF. CDR3 DNA sequence: TGTGCCAGCAAGGGCAGAATTAACACTGAAGCTTTCTTT.

CDR3 loop: CASSIRDYNQPQHF. The CDR3 region has the DNA TGTGCCAGTAGTATCCGGGACTACAATCAGCCCCAGCATTTT. This sequence joins TRBV19 and TRBJ1-5; D is perhaps TRBD1 (5 bases). The CDR3 has 14 residues. V dropped 3 bases and J dropped 3 bases, with 9 bases sitting between them. Looked up from germline, CDR1 is LNHDA and CDR2 is SQIVND (reference sequence).

V is TRBV12-3 or TRBV12-4 and J is TRBJ1-4, with 8 bases matching TRBD1. V was pared by 4 bases and J by 8 bases, with 6 bases of the junction left unmatched. The CDR3 runs to 14 residues. The CDR3 DNA reads TGTGCCAGCAGTTACTTCAGGGGGCAGGAAAAACTGTTTTTT. Its translation is CASSYFRGQEKLFF.

This clonotype came up many times. J is TRBJ1-6 and V is TRBV7-6, with 7 nucleotides matching TRBD1. J was trimmed by 13 bases and V by 5 bases; bases with no gene match: 8. The CDR3 is 13 residues long. Germline V gene sequence: CDR1 SGHVS, CDR2 FNYEAQ. CDR3 DNA: TGTGCCAGCAGCGAGGGACAGTACTGGCCCCTCCACTTT. Amino acids: CASSEGQYWPLHF.

The chain combines TRBV7-2 with TRBJ2-2; unclear D gene. The germline CDR1 and CDR2 sequences are SGHTA and FQGNSA. This CDR3 spans 14 amino acids. With 5 bases removed from V and 3 bases from J, the gap between germline ends came to 10 bases. The CDR3 sequence is CASSQARDTGELFF. CDR3 DNA: TGTGCCAGCAGCCAAGCCCGGGACACCGGGGAGCTGTTTTTT.

This clonotype was seen more than once but under ten times. The genes are TRBV7-2 and TRBJ1-1; D uncertain. The CDR3 runs to 13 residues. Trimming took 5 bases from V and 0 from J, leaving 7 bases between them. The germline CDR1 and CDR2 sequences are SGHTA and FQGNSA. The CDR3 nucleotides read TGTGCCAGCAGCGGTTATATGAACACTGAAGCTTTCTTT. Its translation is CASSGYMNTEAFF.

This rearrangement joins TRBV24-1 to TRBJ2-5, with D possibly matching TRBD2 (5 bases). Germline lookup yields CDR1 KGHDR and CDR2 SFDVKD. V lost 5 bases and J 5 bases, leaving 8 bases between the germline ends. The CDR3 extends over 12 amino acids. The DNA of the CDR3 is TGTGCCACCAGTGGAGGGTGGGAGACCCAGTACTTC. Translated: CATSGGWETQYF.

The chain carries TRBV9 and TRBJ1-1; tentative D call: TRBD1 (5 bases). Trimming removed 0 bases from V and 1 base from J, with 13 bases in between. Germline V lookup: CDR1 SGDLS, CDR2 YYNGEE. This CDR3 comprises 16 residues. The CDR3 DNA reads as TGTGCCAGCAGCGTAGCGAAGCAGGGCGGGAACACTGAAGCTTTCTTT. It is translated as CASSVAKQGGNTEAFF.

The chain uses TRBV24-1 and TRBJ2-7, with D possibly matching TRBD1 (6 bases). The V gene's germline CDR1 is KGHDR and CDR2 SFDVKD. The V end was cut by 1 base, the J end by 5 bases, with 14 bases between. This CDR3 region has 15 residues. CDR3 loop: CATSDFNGGSDEQYF. The CDR3 nucleotides read TGTGCCACCAGTGATTTCAATGGGGGCTCGGACGAGCAGTACTTC.

This clonotype was counted a few times. The J gene is TRBJ1-1, the V gene TRBV20-1; TRBD1 matches 7 bases. J gave up 3 bases and V 3 bases, and 7 bases lay outside the gene matches. This CDR3 is built from 14 residues. CDR1 is DFQATT, CDR2 SNEGSKA, per germline (reference sequence). CDR3 nucleotide sequence: TGCAGTGCTAGCAAACAGGGGTGGTACACTGAAGCTTTCTTT. Protein product: CSASKQGWYTEAFF.

The V call is TRBV2, the J call TRBJ2-7; maybe TRBD2 (5 bases). The CDR3 runs to 15 residues. V shed 3 bases and J shed 5 bases, with 17 bases lying between them. Germline CDR1 SNHLY, CDR2 FYNNEI. CDR3 sequence (DNA): TGTGCCAGCAGTGACACCAGGACTGGTAAGAACGAGCAGTACTTC. The encoded protein is CASSDTRTGKNEQYF.

V and J are TRBV20-1 and TRBJ1-4; 12 nucleotides line up with TRBD1. The CDR3 runs 16 residues. The germline V gene has CDR1 DFQATT and CDR2 SNEGSKA (reference sequence). Trimming removed 0 bases from V and 8 bases from J; junction bases left unmatched: 7. The CDR3 sequence: CSARDLRDRGREKLFF. CDR3 bases: TGCAGTGCTAGAGATTTGCGGGACAGGGGGCGAGAAAAACTGTTTTTT.

Ten or more counts support this clonotype. As DNA, the CDR3 is TGTGCCAGCAGCTTAGGGAGGGCCGGGGAGCTGTTTTTT. Encoded protein: CASSLGRAGELFF. The genes are TRBV13 and TRBJ2-2; tentative D call: TRBD2 (5 bases). Germline lookup yields CDR1 PRHDT and CDR2 FYEKMQ (reference sequence). The CDR3 extends over 13 amino acids. The V gene lost 0 bases and the J gene lost 6 bases, with 5 bases spanning the gap.

The chain links TRBV29-1 to TRBJ1-5; 8 bases fit TRBD1. The CDR3 consists of 13 residues. Trimming removed 5 bases from V and 4 bases from J; junction bases left unmatched: 4. Germline V gives CDR1 SQVTM, CDR2 ANQGSEA. The CDR3 spells CSVPRQGNQPQHF. The CDR3 DNA sequence: TGCAGCGTTCCCAGACAGGGGAATCAGCCCCAGCATTTT.

The chain carries TRBV7-2 and TRBJ1-1, with a weak D call TRBD1 (6 bases). CDR3 size: 13 residues. The germline V and J ends were trimmed by 11 bases and 1 base, with 14 bases remaining between them. The germline V gene encodes CDR1 SGHTA and CDR2 FQGNSA. The CDR3 nucleotides read TGTGCCTGGAGTGTAGGGGGGAACACTGAAGCTTTCTTT. This translates into CAWSVGGNTEAFF.

Only a few counts were recorded for this clonotype. The chain links TRBV20-1 to TRBJ1-6; D is uncertain. The length of the CDR3 is 17 residues. Deletions cut 6 bases from V and 0 bases from J, with 18 bases between. Germline CDR1 DFQATT, CDR2 SNEGSKA (reference sequence). The DNA of the CDR3 is TGCAGTGCAACAAGAACCGCGACGAGCTCCTATAATTCACCCCTCCACTTT. This encodes CSATRTATSSYNSPLHF.

The chain has TRBV4-1 and TRBJ2-6; perhaps TRBD2 as D (6 bases). The germline V gene encodes CDR1 MGHRA and CDR2 YSYEKL. Between the trimmed V and J ends, which lost 4 bases and 0 bases, there was a span of 13 bases. The CDR3 runs to 17 residues. The CDR3: CASSRGLGRSGANVLTF. In DNA form, the CDR3 reads TGCGCCAGCAGCCGGGGACTGGGCCGCTCTGGGGCCAACGTCCTGACTTTC.

The rearrangement uses TRBV9 and TRBJ1-5; D uncertain. The CDR3 loop spans 13 amino acids. Trimming shortened V by 3 bases and J by 5 bases, and 9 bases separated the two germline ends. CDR1 and CDR2 (germline): SGDLS, YYNGEE. The CDR3 nucleotides read TGTGCCAGCAGCGCCGACCAATATCAGCCCCAGCATTTT. It codes for CASSADQYQPQHF.

The count of this clonotype is one. A junction end diverges from the germline sequence, so it may reflect a read error. The rearrangement links TRBV6-6 to TRBJ2-7; no reliable D call. Germline-derived CDR1 and CDR2 are MNHNY and SVGAGI (reference sequence). CDR3 length: 14 residues. Here the CDR3 reads CASSYRDTTYGQYF. In DNA, the CDR3 is TGTGCCAGCAGTTACCGAGACACCACCTACGGGCAGTACTTC.

J is TRBJ2-7 and V is TRBV9; possible D gene TRBD2, 6 bases. The CDR3 consists of 15 residues. V lost 4 bases and J 3 bases, leaving 17 bases between the germline ends. Germline V gene data show CDR1 as SGDLS and CDR2 as YYNGEE. The CDR3 DNA reads TGTGCCAGCAGCCAGGTTGGGAGGCCCATCTACGAGCAGTACTTC. It specifies CASSQVGRPIYEQYF.

With regard to this clonotype: This likely comes from a read error, as the CDR3 has no conserved phenylalanine or tryptophan at its end. V usage is TRBV7-8 and J usage is TRBJ1-1; 7 bases match TRBD1. Germline V gene data show CDR1 as SGHVS and CDR2 as FQNEAQ. V was clipped by 7 bases and J by 7 bases; unmatched bases: 15. The CDR3 consists of 15 residues. This chain's CDR3 is CASTSQQGRNVEAFL. The CDR3 DNA is TGTGCCAGCACCTCACAACAGGGGCGTAATGTTGAAGCTTTCCTT.

The J gene is TRBJ2-7, the V gene TRBV7-9; 7 positions match TRBD1. The germline gives CDR1 SEHNR, CDR2 FQNEAQ (reference sequence). This CDR3 contains 17 residues. Unmatched junction bases numbered 15, after V lost 4 bases and J lost 3 bases. This CDR3 is CASSYINRDSVLYEQYF. The CDR3 DNA reads as TGTGCCAGCAGCTACATAAACCGGGACAGCGTCCTCTACGAGCAGTACTTC.

Many counts were recorded for this clonotype. The V gene is TRBV9, the J gene TRBJ1-2; a possible D gene is TRBD1 (5 bases). CDR1 and CDR2 from the germline V gene are SGDLS and YYNGEE. Deletions cut 7 bases from V and 8 bases from J, with 12 bases between. The CDR3 extends over 11 amino acids. CDR3 loop: CASAAGRGYTF. In DNA, the CDR3 is TGTGCCAGCGCAGCAGGGCGGGGCTACACCTTC.